The T cell receptor (beta chain) described here comes from a study of cytomegalovirus exposure and HLA in healthy donors. Germline-derived CDR1 and CDR2 are SGHNT and YENEEA. CDR3 length: 15 residues. The ends were cut back, 5 bases at V and 0 bases at J, with 13 bases in the middle. Although they were nominally healthy when sampled, donors likely had unrecorded immune exposures. PCR amplification relied on 60 Vbeta primers (plus 13 Jbeta primers). The repertoire was sequenced with immunoSEQ multiplex PCR; TCRdb's copy has only in-frame clones and lacks some. The sample carries about 150,000 clones, around four fifths recorded once.

The rearrangement joins TRBV11-3 to TRBJ1-1, with no clear D. This clonotype was obtained from a woman aged 25-40 years in good health and CMV-seronegative. Source material: PBMCs. CDR3 coding DNA: TGTGCCAGCAGCCCTCACTCGGGGTTGAACACTGAAGCTTTCTTT. Translating gives CASSPHSGLNTEAFF.